This is a list of T cell receptor beta chains from one sample in a study of cytomegalovirus exposure and HLA in healthy donors. Method: immunoSEQ multiplex PCR; TCRdb's copy keeps in-frame clones and lacks some. The repertoire includes roughly 100,000 clones, about 80% of them detected once, and about 2% sits in the top ten. The sample taken for sequencing was PBMCs. These receptors all stem from a man aged 40-55 years in good health and CMV-seronegative. CDR3s include the opening cysteine and the closing phenylalanine or tryptophan. The D gene is left open where the match is weak. A clone size is listed for some rows: how often the clone was seen (once, few, many), or a class if it is expanded.

abundance | j_gene | d_gene | v_gene | CDR3nt | CDR3aa
. | TRBJ1-1 | . | TRBV28 | TGTGCCAGCAGTTTCCTAACCTTTTCTACTACAGGAAACACTGAAGCTTTCTTT | CASSFLTFSTTGNTEAFF
. | TRBJ2-1 | . | TRBV4-3 | TGCGCCAGCAGCCAAACCGGGGGGCCCTACAATGAGCAGTTCTTC | CASSQTGGPYNEQFF
once | TRBJ2-3 | . | TRBV13 | TGTGCCAGCAGCTCCCGGGGGGCAGGGTCTTCCGGGGCTAGCACAGATACGCAGTATTTT | CASSSRGAGSSGASTDTQYF
once | TRBJ2-5 | . | TRBV10-3 | TGTGCCATCAGTGACGTCCAAGAGACCCAGTACTTC | CAISDVQETQYF
. | TRBJ2-7 | . | TRBV21-1 | TGTGCCAGCAGCAAAGCAGGCGGGGATCCCCCCCTCGAGCAGTACTTC | CASSKAGGDPPLEQYF
. | TRBJ2-3 | . | TRBV29-1 | TGCAGCGTTGTACAGGGAGCAGATACGCAGTATTTT | CSVVQGADTQYF
. | TRBJ2-7 | TRBD1 | TRBV7-9 | TGTGCCAACAGCTCGACGGGACAGTCCTACGAGCAGTACTTC | CANSSTGQSYEQYF
. | TRBJ1-5 | TRBD1 | TRBV4-3 | TGCGCCAGCAGCCGAAAGACAGGGAATCAGCCCCAGCATTTT | CASSRKTGNQPQHF
. | TRBJ2-3 | . | TRBV5-1 | TGCGCCAGCGGCACTGGAGGCGGGGCGAGAGATACGCAGTATTTT | CASGTGGGARDTQYF
once | TRBJ1-1 | TRBD1 | TRBV11-3 | TGTGCCAGCAGCACGCGGACAGGGGACGCTTTCTTT | CASSTRTGDAFF
. | TRBJ1-5 | . | TRBV30 | TGTGCCTGGAGTAAAGGGGCGAATCAGCCCCAGCATTTT | CAWSKGANQPQHF
. | TRBJ2-5 | . | TRBV1 | TGCACCAGTTATGGCAGGGTGGTGGAGACCCAGTACTTC | CTSYGRVVETQYF
. | TRBJ1-2 | . | TRBV30 | TGTGCCTGGAGGTTGGACAGAACCTACACCTTC | CAWRLDRTYTF
. | TRBJ1-1 | . | TRBV6-5 | TGTGCCAGCAGTTGGACGGGGGGCGCGGGAACTGAAGCTTTCTTT | CASSWTGGAGTEAFF
. | TRBJ2-7 | TRBD1 | TRBV4-3 | TGCGCCAGCAGCCAAGCGGGGGACAGGGACGGCGAGCAGTACTTC | CASSQAGDRDGEQYF
. | TRBJ2-1 | . | TRBV5-6 | TGTGCCAGCAGCTCCGACCCCCCGGGTTACAATGAGCAGTTCTTC | CASSSDPPGYNEQFF
few | TRBJ2-1 | TRBD2 | TRBV5-6 | TGTGCCAGCAGCTATCAGAGACTAGCGGGGAATGAGCAGTTCTTC | CASSYQRLAGNEQFF
. | TRBJ2-4 | TRBD2 | TRBV28 | TGTGCCAGCAGTTTGACTAGCGGGGGTCTAGCCAAAAACATTCAGTACTTC | CASSLTSGGLAKNIQYF
. | TRBJ2-7 | TRBD2 | TRBV15 | TGTGCCACCAGCAGTTTAGCGGGAGTGGGTTACGAGCAGTACTTC | CATSSLAGVGYEQYF
. | TRBJ1-1 | . | TRBV5-1 | TGCGCCAGCAGCCCCGGGTCTGCGGACACTGAAGCTTTCTTT | CASSPGSADTEAFF
. | TRBJ2-2 | . | TRBV10-3 | TGTGCCATCAGGGAGGGGACTCTAATTTCCGGGGAGCTGTTTTTT | CAIREGTLISGELFF
. | TRBJ1-3 | . | TRBV7-9 | TGTTCCAGCAGCTTAACAGATTTGAGCTCTGGAAACACCATATATTTT | CSSSLTDLSSGNTIYF
. | TRBJ2-1 | TRBD2 | TRBV4-1 | TGCGCCAGCAGCCAACGGGACTACCCCAATGAGCAGTTCTTC | CASSQRDYPNEQFF
. | TRBJ1-5 | . | TRBV4-1 | TGCGCCAGCAACGAAAAGGAGGGAGGCAATCAGCCCCAGCATTTT | CASNEKEGGNQPQHF